This TCR beta chain comes out of a study of cytomegalovirus exposure and HLA in healthy donors. Germline assignment: CDR1 MNHEY and CDR2 SMNVEV (reference sequence). Germline trimming cut 2 bases from V and 2 bases from J; bases unmatched to any gene: 2. There are 14 residues in the CDR3. Use of 60 Vbeta and 13 Jbeta primers characterized the PCR. Produced via immunoSEQ multiplex PCR; TCRdb's table is partial and in-frame only. The sample lists about 120,000 clones; roughly 86% were seen once. This clonotype was obtained from a man aged 35 to 55 in good health and CMV-seronegative. The chain is built from TRBV27 and TRBJ1-1, with 7 bases fitting TRBD1. The specimen sequenced was PBMCs. This CDR3 is CASSLGTVNTEAFF. The CDR3 DNA reads TGTGCCAGCAGTTTAGGGACAGTTAACACTGAAGCTTTCTTT.